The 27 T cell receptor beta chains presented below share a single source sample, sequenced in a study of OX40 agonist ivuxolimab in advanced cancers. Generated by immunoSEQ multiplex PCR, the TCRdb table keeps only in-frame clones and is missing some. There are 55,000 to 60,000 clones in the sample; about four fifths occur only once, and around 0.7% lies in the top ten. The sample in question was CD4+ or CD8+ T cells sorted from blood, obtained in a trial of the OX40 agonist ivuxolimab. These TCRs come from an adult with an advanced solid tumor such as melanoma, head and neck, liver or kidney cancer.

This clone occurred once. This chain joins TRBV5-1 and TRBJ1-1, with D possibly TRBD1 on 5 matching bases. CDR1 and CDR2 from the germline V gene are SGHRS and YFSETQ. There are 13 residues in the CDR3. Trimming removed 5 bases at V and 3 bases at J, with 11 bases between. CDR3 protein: CASRDQGDTEAFF. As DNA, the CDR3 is TGCGCCAGCAGGGATCAGGGTGACACTGAAGCTTTCTTT.

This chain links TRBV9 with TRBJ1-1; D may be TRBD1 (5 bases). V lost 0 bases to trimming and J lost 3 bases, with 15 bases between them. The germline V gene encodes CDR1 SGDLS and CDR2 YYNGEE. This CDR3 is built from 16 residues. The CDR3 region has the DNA TGTGCCAGCAGCGTAGGACGTTCTGGGGCGGACACTGAAGCTTTCTTT. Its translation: CASSVGRSGADTEAFF.

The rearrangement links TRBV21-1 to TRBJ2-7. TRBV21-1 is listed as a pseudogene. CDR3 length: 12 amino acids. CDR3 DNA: TGTGCCAGCAGCAAAAGGCCCTACGAGCAGTACTTC. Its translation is CASSKRPYEQYF.

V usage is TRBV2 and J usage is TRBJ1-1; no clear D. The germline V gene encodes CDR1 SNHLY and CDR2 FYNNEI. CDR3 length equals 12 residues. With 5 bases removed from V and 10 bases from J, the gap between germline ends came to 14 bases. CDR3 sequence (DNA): TGTGCCAGCAGTTTAAGGTCTCTGGGAGCTTTCTTT. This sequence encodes CASSLRSLGAFF.

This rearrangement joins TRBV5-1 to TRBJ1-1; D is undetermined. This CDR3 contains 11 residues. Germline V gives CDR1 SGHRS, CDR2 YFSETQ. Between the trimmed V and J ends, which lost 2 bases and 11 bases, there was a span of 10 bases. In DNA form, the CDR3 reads TGCGCCAGCAGCTTCGGAGGAGGGGCTTTCTTT. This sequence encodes CASSFGGGAFF.

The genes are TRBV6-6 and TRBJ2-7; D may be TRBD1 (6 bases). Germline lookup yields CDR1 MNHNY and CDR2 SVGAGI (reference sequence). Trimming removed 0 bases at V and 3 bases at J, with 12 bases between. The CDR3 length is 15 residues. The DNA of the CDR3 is TGTGCCAGCAGTTACTCCCCGGACAGCTTCTACGAGCAGTACTTC. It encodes CASSYSPDSFYEQYF.

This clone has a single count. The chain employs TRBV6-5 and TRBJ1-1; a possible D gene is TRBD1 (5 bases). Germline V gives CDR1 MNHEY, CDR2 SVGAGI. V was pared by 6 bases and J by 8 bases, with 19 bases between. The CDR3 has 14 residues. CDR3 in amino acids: CASRLRPWGEEAFF. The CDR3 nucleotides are TGTGCCAGCAGACTCCGCCCTTGGGGGGAGGAAGCTTTCTTT.

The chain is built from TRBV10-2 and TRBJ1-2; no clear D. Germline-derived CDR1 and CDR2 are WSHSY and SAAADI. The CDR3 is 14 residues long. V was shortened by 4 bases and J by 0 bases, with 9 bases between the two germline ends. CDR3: CASSAVSPNYGYTF. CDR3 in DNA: TGCGCCAGCAGTGCGGTTTCACCTAACTATGGCTACACCTTC.

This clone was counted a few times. CDR3 DNA sequence: TGTGCCAGCAGCCCCCAGGGGGGGGGATATGGCTACACCTTC. Protein product: CASSPQGGGYGYTF. The rearrangement joins TRBV5-6 to TRBJ1-2, with 7 positions matching TRBD1. The J segment lost 5 bases and the V segment lost 4 bases, leaving 8 bases of the junction unmatched. Germline V gene data show CDR1 as SGHDT and CDR2 as YYEEEE. This CDR3 spans 14 amino acids.

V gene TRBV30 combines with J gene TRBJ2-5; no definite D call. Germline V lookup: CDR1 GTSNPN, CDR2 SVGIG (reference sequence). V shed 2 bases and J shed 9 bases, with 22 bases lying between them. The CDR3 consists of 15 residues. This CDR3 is CAWSIGMMGSEAQYF. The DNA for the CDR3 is TGTGCCTGGAGTATTGGGATGATGGGGTCCGAGGCCCAGTACTTC. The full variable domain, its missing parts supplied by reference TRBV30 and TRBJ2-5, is SQTIHQWPATLVQPVGSPLSLECTVEGTSNPNLYWYRQAAGRGLQLLFYSVGIGQISSEVPQNLSASRPQDRQFILSSKKLLLSDSGFYLCAWSIGMMGSEAQYFGPGTRLLVL.

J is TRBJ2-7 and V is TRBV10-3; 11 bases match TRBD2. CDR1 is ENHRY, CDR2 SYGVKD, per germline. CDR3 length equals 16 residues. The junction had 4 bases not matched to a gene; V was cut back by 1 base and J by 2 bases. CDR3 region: CAISELELAGAYEQYF. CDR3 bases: TGTGCCATCAGTGAGTTGGAACTAGCGGGGGCCTACGAGCAGTACTTC.

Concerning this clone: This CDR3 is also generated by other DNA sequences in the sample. CDR3 nucleotides: TGCAGCGTCGATGGGGGGCACGGAAACATTCAGTACTTC. It codes for CSVDGGHGNIQYF. The chain is built from TRBV29-1 and TRBJ2-4; perhaps D is TRBD1 or TRBD2 (6 bases each). In germline, CDR1 is SQVTM, CDR2 ANQGSEA. Trimming took 6 bases from V and 6 from J, leaving 15 bases between them. The CDR3 covers 13 residues.

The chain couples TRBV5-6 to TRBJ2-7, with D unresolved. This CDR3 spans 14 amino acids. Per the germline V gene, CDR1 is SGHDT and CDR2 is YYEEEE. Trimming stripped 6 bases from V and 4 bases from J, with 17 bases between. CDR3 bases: TGTGCCAGCACCGAGACTGGGATTGGGTACGAGCAGTACTTC. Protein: CASTETGIGYEQYF.

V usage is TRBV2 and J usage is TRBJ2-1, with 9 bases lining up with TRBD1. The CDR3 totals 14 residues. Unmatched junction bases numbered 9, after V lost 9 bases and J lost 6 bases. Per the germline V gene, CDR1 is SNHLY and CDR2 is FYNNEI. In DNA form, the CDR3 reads TGTGCCAGTAGGGGACAGGGTAATCTCAATGAGCAGTTCTTC. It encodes CASRGQGNLNEQFF.

The CDR3 spells CASSHEREGRDEQFF. The CDR3 DNA is TGTGCCAGCAGCCATGAGCGGGAGGGCCGGGATGAGCAGTTCTTC. V usage is TRBV5-8 and J usage is TRBJ2-1, with 10 positions matching TRBD2. V lost 4 bases and J lost 8; bases outside the gene matches: 9. The CDR3 runs 15 residues. The germline V gene has CDR1 SGHTS and CDR2 YDEGEE.

CDR3 in DNA: TGCGCCAGCAGCTTAAAGGGACTAGCGGGTTACACCGGGGAGCTGTTTTTT. Its translation: CASSLKGLAGYTGELFF. The V gene is TRBV5-1, the J gene TRBJ2-2; 12 bases are a match to TRBD2. The CDR3 contains 17 residues. CDR1 is SGHRS, CDR2 YFSETQ, per germline. With 2 bases clipped from V and 3 bases from J, the junction kept 5 bases outside the gene matches.

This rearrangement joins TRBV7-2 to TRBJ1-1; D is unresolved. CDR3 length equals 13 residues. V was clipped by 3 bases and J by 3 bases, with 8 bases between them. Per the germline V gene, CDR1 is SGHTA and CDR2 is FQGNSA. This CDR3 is CASSLIEDTEAFF. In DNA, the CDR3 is TGTGCCAGCAGCTTGATTGAGGACACTGAAGCTTTCTTT.

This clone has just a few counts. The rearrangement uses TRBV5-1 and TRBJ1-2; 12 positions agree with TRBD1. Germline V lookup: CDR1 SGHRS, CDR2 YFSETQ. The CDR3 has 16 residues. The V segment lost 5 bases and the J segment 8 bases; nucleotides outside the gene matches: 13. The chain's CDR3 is CASREGVRDRGPGYTF. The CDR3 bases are TGCGCCAGCAGAGAGGGCGTCCGGGACAGGGGGCCAGGCTACACCTTC.

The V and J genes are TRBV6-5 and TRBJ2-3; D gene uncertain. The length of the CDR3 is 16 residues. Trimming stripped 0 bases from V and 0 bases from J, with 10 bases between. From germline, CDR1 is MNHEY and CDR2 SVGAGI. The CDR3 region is CASSYSGGYSTDTQYF. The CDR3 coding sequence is TGTGCCAGCAGTTACTCGGGCGGATACAGCACAGATACGCAGTATTTT.

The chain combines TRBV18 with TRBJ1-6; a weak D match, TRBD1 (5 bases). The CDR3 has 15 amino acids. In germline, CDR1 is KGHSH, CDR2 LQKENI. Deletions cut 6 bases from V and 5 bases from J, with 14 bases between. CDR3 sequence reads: CASSLNSGNNSPLHF. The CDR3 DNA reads TGTGCCAGCTCTCTCAACTCAGGGAATAATTCACCCCTCCACTTT.

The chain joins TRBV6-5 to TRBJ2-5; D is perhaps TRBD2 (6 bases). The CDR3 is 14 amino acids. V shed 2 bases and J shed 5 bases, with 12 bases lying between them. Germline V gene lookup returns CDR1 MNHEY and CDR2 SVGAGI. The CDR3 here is CASSYRRGLETQYF. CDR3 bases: TGTGCCAGCAGTTACCGCCGGGGACTCGAGACCCAGTACTTC.

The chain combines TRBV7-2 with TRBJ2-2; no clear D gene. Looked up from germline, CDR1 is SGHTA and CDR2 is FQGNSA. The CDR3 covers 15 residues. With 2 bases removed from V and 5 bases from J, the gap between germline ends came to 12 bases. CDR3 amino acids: CASSLWAQRTGELFF. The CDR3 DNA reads TGTGCCAGCAGCTTATGGGCCCAGAGGACCGGGGAGCTGTTTTTT. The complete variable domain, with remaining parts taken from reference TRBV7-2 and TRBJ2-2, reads GAGVSQSPSNKVTEKGKDVELRCDPISGHTALYWYRQSLGQGLEFLIYFQGNSAPDKSGLPSDRFSAERTGGSVSTLTIQRTQQEDSAVYLCASSLWAQRTGELFFGEGSRLTVL.

The CDR3 DNA reads TGCGCCAGCAGCCAAGAGCACGGGACTACCGCCTACGAGCAGTACTTC. Translated, it gives CASSQEHGTTAYEQYF. The chain employs TRBV4-1 and TRBJ2-7; 7 nucleotides align to TRBD2. The CDR3 contains 16 residues. The J segment lost 2 bases and the V segment lost 0 bases, leaving 7 bases of the junction unmatched. From germline, CDR1 is MGHRA and CDR2 YSYEKL.

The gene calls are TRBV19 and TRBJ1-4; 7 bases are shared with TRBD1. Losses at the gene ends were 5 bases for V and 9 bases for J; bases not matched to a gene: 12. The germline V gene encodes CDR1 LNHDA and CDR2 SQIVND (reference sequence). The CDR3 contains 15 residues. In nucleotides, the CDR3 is TGTGCCAGTAGTGCTTCGGACAGGTTGATTAAAAAACTGTTTTTT. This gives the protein CASSASDRLIKKLFF.

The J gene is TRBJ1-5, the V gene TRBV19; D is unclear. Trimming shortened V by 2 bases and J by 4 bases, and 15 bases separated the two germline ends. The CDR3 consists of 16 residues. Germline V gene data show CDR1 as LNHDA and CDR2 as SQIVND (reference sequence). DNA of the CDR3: TGTGCCAGTAGTATAAATCAGAGATCGTTAAATCAGCCCCAGCATTTT. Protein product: CASSINQRSLNQPQHF.

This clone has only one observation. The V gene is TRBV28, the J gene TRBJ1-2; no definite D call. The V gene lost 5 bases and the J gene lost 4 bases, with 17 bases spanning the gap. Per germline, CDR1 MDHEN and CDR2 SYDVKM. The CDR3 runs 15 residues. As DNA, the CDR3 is TGTGCCAGCAGTGTAACCCCACGTGGCGGCTATGGCTACACCTTC. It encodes CASSVTPRGGYGYTF.

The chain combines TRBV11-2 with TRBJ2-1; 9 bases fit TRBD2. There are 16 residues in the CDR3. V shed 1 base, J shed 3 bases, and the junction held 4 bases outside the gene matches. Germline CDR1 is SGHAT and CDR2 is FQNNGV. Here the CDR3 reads CASSLVASGVYNEQFF. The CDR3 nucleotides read TGTGCCAGCAGCTTAGTGGCTAGCGGGGTCTACAATGAGCAGTTCTTC.